The rows below give T cell receptor beta chains drawn from one sample of a study of T cell repertoires in cytomegalovirus infection. The antigens of these receptors remain unknown. TCRdb itself ran the reads through MiXCR, one entry per CDR3 protein. In the table there are hundreds of thousands of distinct CDR3 sequences, roughly 30% of which are singletons. The sequencing used cultured CD8+ T cells from PBMCs, collected from culture after CMV antigen stimulation. Receptors were obtained from a human donor in good health (CMV status not recorded). Some clones in this sample may be carry-over from other donors' samples. Both conserved end residues are trimmed from each CDR3.

V gene	J gene	CDR3 protein
TRBV10-1	TRBJ2-7	ASSGDSGTPTYEQY
TRBV6-6	TRBJ1-2	ASSYAGGGKKNYGYT
TRBV6-5	TRBJ2-1	ASRENLYNEQF
TRBV20-1	TRBJ1-1	SARVRGKNTEAF
TRBV12-3/TRBV12-4	TRBJ2-7	ASSAGTVPYEQY
TRBV27	TRBJ2-5	ASSLWGAGGGAGETQY
TRBV3-1	TRBJ2-2	ASSQVAGGSIGELF
TRBV4-1	TRBJ2-7	ASSQADLSYEQY
TRBV12-3/TRBV12-4	TRBJ1-2	ASSGGGINYGYT
TRBV10-3	TRBJ2-6	AYLGNRGITGANVLT
TRBV7-8	TRBJ2-3	ASSPTSGGSLYTDTQY
TRBV12-3/TRBV12-4	TRBJ2-3	ASSFGTSGDTQY
TRBV27	TRBJ2-1	ASAPSRGGIYEQF
TRBV12-3/TRBV12-4	TRBJ1-2	ASSIAGQGSGYT
TRBV7-6	TRBJ2-1	ASRSSRNEQF
TRBV4-3	TRBJ1-5	ASSLKTGTGQPQH
TRBV19	TRBJ1-1	ASSDPAPREMNTEAF